This is a list of T cell receptor beta chains from one sample in a study of OX40 agonist ivuxolimab in advanced cancers. Assay used: immunoSEQ multiplex PCR; TCRdb lists only in-frame clones, some missing. Of about 58,000 clones in the sample, approximately 82% were seen once. Sequences were derived from CD4+ or CD8+ T cells sorted from blood, sampled in a trial of the OX40 agonist ivuxolimab. These receptors were obtained from an adult with an advanced solid tumor such as melanoma, head and neck, liver or kidney cancer. Each CDR3 is given with its conserved first and last residue. A D gene is named only where the DNA matches it firmly. Not all rows give a size; the values are once, few, many and, for expanded clones, a class.

size	D	J	V	DNA	CDR3
NA	TRBD1	TRBJ2-7	TRBV28	TGTGCCAGCAGTCGGACAGGGGAGGCGTACGAGCAGTACTTC	CASSRTGEAYEQYF
NA	TRBD2	TRBJ2-5	TRBV5-1	TGCGCCAGCAGCGTAACGGGCGGGGGGCAAGAGACCCAGTACTTC	CASSVTGGGQETQYF
NA	TRBD1	TRBJ1-1	TRBV19	TGTGCCAGTAGTACCCGGGACAGAGCGAGGACTGAAGCTTTCTTT	CASSTRDRARTEAFF
NA	NA	TRBJ2-3	TRBV5-5	TGTGCCAGCTTACACAGGGCCCTGTCGGATACGCAGTATTTT	CASLHRALSDTQYF
NA	NA	TRBJ2-3	TRBV15	TGTGCCACCAGCAGAGATCCCGAAGATACGCAGTATTTT	CATSRDPEDTQYF
many	TRBD1	TRBJ1-2	TRBV15	TGTGCCACCAGCAGAGGATCAGGGGGCGACTATGGCTACACCTTC	CATSRGSGGDYGYTF
NA	NA	TRBJ1-1	TRBV14	TGTGCCAGCAGCCTGGGAGGGCGGGGGCTCACTGAAGCTTTCTTT	CASSLGGRGLTEAFF
few	TRBD1	TRBJ1-2	TRBV5-5	TGTGCCAGCAGCTTGGCCCCTTCGGCAGGGGGCGAGTATGGCTACACCTTC	CASSLAPSAGGEYGYTF
few	NA	TRBJ1-6	TRBV5-8	TGTGCCAGCAACCGGGACCGTTCACCCCTCCACTTT	CASNRDRSPLHF
NA	NA	TRBJ1-6	TRBV6-5	TGTGCCAGCAGTTACGAGAGGGACTCACCCCTCCACTTT	CASSYERDSPLHF
NA	NA	TRBJ2-3	TRBV10-3	TGTGCCATCAGACTGTGGGACACAGATACGCAGTATTTT	CAIRLWDTDTQYF
NA	NA	TRBJ2-1	TRBV5-1	TGCGCCAGCAGCTTAAACGGACCTTACAATGAGCAGTTCTTC	CASSLNGPYNEQFF
NA	NA	TRBJ2-7	TRBV2	TGTGCCAGCAACCCCCGACAGGGAGGTGGCGAGCAGTACTTC	CASNPRQGGGEQYF
NA	NA	TRBJ1-2	TRBV9	TGTGCCAGCAGCCCCCAGTTAAGCAGGGACTATGGCTACACCTTC	CASSPQLSRDYGYTF
NA	NA	TRBJ1-6	TRBV27	TGTGCCAGCAGCCGACCGGTTCAGGGAATCCGATCACCCCTCCACTTT	CASSRPVQGIRSPLHF
NA	NA	TRBJ1-1	TRBV7-9	TGTGCCAGCAGCTTAGAGGCGAACACTGAAGCTTTCTTT	CASSLEANTEAFF
NA	TRBD2	TRBJ2-3	TRBV10-3	TGTGCCATCCGCAGGACTAGCGGGGGCGCAGATACGCAGTATTTT	CAIRRTSGGADTQYF
NA	NA	TRBJ1-2	TRBV7-6	TGTGCCAGCAGCGAGCAGAGTTACTATGGCTACACCTTC	CASSEQSYYGYTF
once	NA	TRBJ1-5	TRBV18	TGTGCCAGCTCGTCGGGCATTGCCGGCAATCAGCCCCAGCATTTT	CASSSGIAGNQPQHF
once	TRBD2	TRBJ2-7	TRBV7-2	TGTGCCAGCAGCTTCTCTAGCGGGGAGACTTACGAGCAGTACTTC	CASSFSSGETYEQYF
NA	NA	TRBJ1-4	TRBV7-2	TGTGCCAGCAGCCCTCCAGGAGCCCGCGGTGAAAAACTGTTTTTT	CASSPPGARGEKLFF
NA	NA	TRBJ2-2	TRBV7-2	TGTGCCAGCAGCTTAGTGGTTGGGGAGCTGTTTTTT	CASSLVVGELFF
once	NA	TRBJ2-1	TRBV5-1	TGCGCCAGCAGCACCGGAGGTGCAGGGGTCCACTACAATGAGCAGTTCTTC	CASSTGGAGVHYNEQFF
NA	NA	TRBJ2-2	TRBV30	TGTGCCTGGAGTTACAGGGATGAGGGGGAGCTGTTTTTT	CAWSYRDEGELFF
once	NA	TRBJ2-5	TRBV11-2	TGTGCCAGCAGCGGAGGAGCGTTGGGGGAAGAGACCCAGTACTTC	CASSGGALGEETQYF
NA	TRBD2	TRBJ2-3	TRBV9	TGTGCCAGCAGCTATGCGGGGGGATTCACAGATACGCAGTATTTT	CASSYAGGFTDTQYF
NA	TRBD2	TRBJ2-1	TRBV6-5	TGTGCCAGCAGTTACTCTGGCGGGGGGGCTTACAATGAGCAGTTCTTC	CASSYSGGGAYNEQFF
NA	TRBD1	TRBJ1-4	TRBV5-1	TGCGCCAGCAGCCTGCAGGGGGCGGAGAATGAAAAACTGTTTTTT	CASSLQGAENEKLFF
NA	TRBD1	TRBJ2-7	TRBV6-1	TGTGCCAGCAGTACCGGGACAGGAGGGGAGCAGTACTTC	CASSTGTGGEQYF
NA	TRBD1	TRBJ2-7	TRBV7-9	TGTGCCAGCAGCTCCCTGACAGGGGGCTCCTACGAGCAGTACTTC	CASSSLTGGSYEQYF
NA	TRBD2	TRBJ2-5	TRBV5-1	TGCGCCAGCAGCCTCCTACCGGGAGGGGCAACGGTTCGAGAGACCCAGTACTTC	CASSLLPGGATVRETQYF
once	NA	TRBJ1-4	TRBV6-5	TGTGCCAGCAGTTACTCAGGGTGGGCTAATGAAAAACTGTTTTTT	CASSYSGWANEKLFF
NA	NA	TRBJ2-5	TRBV5-1	TGCGCCAGCAGCGCGTCGTATCAGTATGAGACCCAGTACTTC	CASSASYQYETQYF